The text below deals with one T cell receptor beta chain. An end of the junction does not agree with germline; a read error may underlie this. Germline lookup yields CDR1 DFQATT and CDR2 SNEGSKA (reference sequence). The CDR3 consists of 12 residues. The data belong to a study of T cells in Graves' hyperthyroidism and ophthalmopathy. Amplified TCR beta CDR3 regions came from RNA transcripts. Primed by the HTBI set, a first-round RT-PCR was run on the TCR CDR3. One entry per CDR3 protein, called by TCRdb with MiXCR from the multiplex PCR reads. This table has roughly 630,000 distinct CDR3 sequences, around 14% appearing once. Diagnoses were made from clinical symptoms, serum measures (thyroxine and TRAb), thyroid ultrasound and orbital computed tomography.

This receptor was identified in a woman in her thirties with Graves' hyperthyroidism. The chain links TRBV20-1 to TRBJ2-5; D unclear. Sequencing was done on a sample of blood. The CDR3 DNA follows: TGCAGCGCTAGAACATTCCTAGGGACCCAGTACTTC. The encoded protein is CSARTFLGTQYF.